One T cell receptor beta chain is described in this entry. The target antigen is unknown. This sample was included in a study of shared clonotypes between healthy human individuals. Study as a whole: Donors were two women and three men aged 18 to 49. Whole-study results and caveats: As a rule, naive subsets had a larger estimated richness than memory subsets.

The repertoire was sequenced with immunoSEQ multiplex PCR; TCRdb's copy has only in-frame clones and lacks some. Altogether under 850,000 clones are present, 80% to 95% being singletons, with the ten largest covering around 24%. Selected positively for CCR7 and CD45RO-negative, naive CD8 cells excluded terminally differentiated effector memory CD45RA+ cells. The sequencing sample was made of naive CD8+ T cells sorted from blood. The clonotype originates from a man aged 30 to 39 in good health.

The CDR3 region is CASSLVPGLAGGQDEQFF. In DNA, the CDR3 is TGTGCCAGCAGCTTAGTTCCGGGACTAGCGGGAGGGCAGGATGAGCAGTTCTTC. The chain is built from TRBV7-9 and TRBJ2-1, with TRBD2 matching over 16 bases. The CDR3 has 18 residues. The V segment lost 1 base and the J segment 8 bases; nucleotides outside the gene matches: 8. Germline V lookup: CDR1 SEHNR, CDR2 FQNEAQ (reference sequence).